Included here is one T cell receptor (beta chain) sequence, with context. This sample stems from a study of blood T cells in healthy people across ages. The authors ran a second PCR of about 6 to 11 cycles using a sample-barcoded 5' primer and a J-beta primer mix. TCRdb called the 5' RACE reads again in MiXCR, with one record for every CDR3 protein. The repertoire has 850,000 to 1,300,000 distinct CDR3 sequences, around 45% of them found once; the top ten carry over 15%. Germline values: CDR1 DFQATT, CDR2 SNEGSKA (reference sequence). The V gene lost 1 base and the J gene lost 8 bases, with 14 bases spanning the gap. This CDR3 is 13 amino acids long.

The rearrangement joins TRBV20-1 to TRBJ1-2; D is unresolved. Material for sequencing was blood. The clonotype was recovered from a woman in her sixties or seventies in good health. The CDR3 DNA reads as TGCAGTGCTAGAGCTGACCTTTTTCAGGGCTACACCTTC. It specifies CSARADLFQGYTF.